The 25 T cell receptor beta chains in this list originate from one sample, sequenced in a study of CD8 T cells in ankylosing spondylitis. General study findings and limits: Seemingly characteristic of ankylosing spondylitis blood was a TCR beta motif consisting of about 8 highly homologous variants.

For these receptors, no antigen is known. TCRdb reprocessed the 5' RACE reads with MiXCR, giving one entry per CDR3 protein. The sample includes roughly 450,000 distinct CDR3 sequences, more than 25% of them seen just once. What was sequenced was blood, either unsorted or a sorted T cell fraction (not recorded which). Source of these receptors: a male donor with ankylosing spondylitis.

This clonotype was seen only a few times. This rearrangement joins TRBV27 to TRBJ1-2, with TRBD1 matching 8 bases. V shed 2 bases and J 7 bases; nucleotides not matched to a gene: 9. Per germline, CDR1 MNHEY and CDR2 SMNVEV (reference sequence). The CDR3 runs to 15 residues. In nucleotides, the CDR3 is TGTGCCAGCAGTTTAAAGACAGGGGCAAAGGGTGGCTACACCTTC. It yields the protein CASSLKTGAKGGYTF.

The chain joins TRBV12-3 or TRBV12-4 to TRBJ2-7; 7 bases line up with TRBD1. After removal of 6 bases from V and 6 bases from J, the junction contained 2 bases not matched to a gene. The CDR3 sequence is 11 residues long. The CDR3 reads CASRNRGEQYF. In DNA, the CDR3 is TGTGCCAGCAGAAACAGGGGCGAGCAGTACTTC.

The chain joins TRBV29-1 to TRBJ1-1; no clear D gene. V was pared by 4 bases and J by 1 base, with 13 bases between. The CDR3 sequence is 14 residues long. Germline loops: CDR1 SQVTM, CDR2 ANQGSEA. CDR3 in DNA: TGCAGCGTTGGGCGGACGGTCCAGAACACTGAAGCTTTCTTT. Its protein product is CSVGRTVQNTEAFF.

This clonotype was counted a few times. The chain employs TRBV12-3 or TRBV12-4 and TRBJ2-2; D gene ambiguous. The CDR3 spans 17 residues. Between the trimmed V and J ends, which lost 5 bases and 4 bases, there was a span of 20 bases. In DNA form, the CDR3 reads TGTGCCAGCAGTCTTTCAAGCTCCAGCAGGTCCACCGGGGAGCTGTTTTTT. This translates into CASSLSSSSRSTGELFF.

The chain is built from TRBV7-2 and TRBJ2-2; possible D gene TRBD1, 6 bases. The V end was cut by 4 bases, the J end by 6 bases, with 15 bases between. This CDR3 contains 15 residues. From germline, CDR1 is SGHTA and CDR2 FQGNSA. CDR3 DNA sequence: TGTGCCAGCAGCTGGGACACAGGCTCGGCCGGGGAGCTGTTTTTT. As protein: CASSWDTGSAGELFF.

The V call is TRBV20-1, the J call TRBJ2-6; 9 nucleotides agree with TRBD2. The germline V gene encodes CDR1 DFQATT and CDR2 SNEGSKA (reference sequence). CDR3 size: 18 residues. Unmatched junction bases numbered 9, after V lost 3 bases and J lost 0 bases. CDR3 nucleotide sequence: TGCAGTGCTAGTCGTCTTAGCGGGAGTTCCTCTGGGGCCAACGTCCTGACTTTC. It codes for CSASRLSGSSSGANVLTF.

The V and J genes are TRBV7-9 and TRBJ1-1; tentative D call: TRBD1 (5 bases). The CDR3 runs 12 residues. Germline V lookup: CDR1 SEHNR, CDR2 FQNEAQ (reference sequence). The V end was cut by 5 bases, the J end by 7 bases, with 11 bases between. The CDR3 bases are TGTGCCAGCAGCGGGCGGGGGGGTGAAGCTTTCTTT. It is translated as CASSGRGGEAFF.

The gene calls are TRBV6-1 and TRBJ1-4, with 9 bases aligning to TRBD1. V was clipped by 7 bases and J by 8 bases; unmatched bases: 8. The CDR3 loop spans 14 amino acids. Looked up from germline, CDR1 is MNHNS and CDR2 is SASEGT. The CDR3 DNA follows: TGTGCCAGCACCATGGACAGGGGTGGGGAAAAACTGTTTTTT. Residues: CASTMDRGGEKLFF.

V usage is TRBV7-2 and J usage is TRBJ2-2; D possibly corresponds to TRBD2 (7 bases). In germline, CDR1 is SGHTA, CDR2 FQGNSA. V lost 7 bases, J lost 7 bases, and 19 bases lay in between. This CDR3 is 15 amino acids long. The CDR3 bases are TGTGCCAGCACCCCAAACGGGGGGCGTATCGGGGAGCTGTTTTTT. It specifies CASTPNGGRIGELFF.

The rearrangement links TRBV7-8 to TRBJ2-7; D gene ambiguous. V gave up 4 bases and J gave up 4 bases, with 14 bases separating them. This CDR3 comprises 14 residues. Per germline, CDR1 SGHVS and CDR2 FQNEAQ. This chain's CDR3 is CASSSEPPAYEQYV. The CDR3 nucleotides are TGTGCCAGCAGCTCCGAGCCTCCTGCTTACGAGCAGTACGTC.

As to this clonotype: At one end the junction does not follow the germline gene, possibly because of a read error. V is TRBV20-1 and J is TRBJ1-5; 7 bases match TRBD1. Germline CDR1 and CDR2: DFQATT and SNEGSKA (reference sequence). This CDR3 contains 12 residues. CDR3 sequence reads: CSAGDRVKAQHF. CDR3 coding DNA: TGCAGTGCTGGAGACAGGGTGAAAGCCCAGCATTTT.

The chain carries TRBV29-1 and TRBJ2-3; D remains ambiguous. This CDR3 spans 12 amino acids. Trimming stripped 4 bases from V and 2 bases from J, with 7 bases between. Germline V gene data show CDR1 as SQVTM and CDR2 as ANQGSEA. The CDR3 loop reads CSVVGTTDTQYF. CDR3 bases: TGCAGCGTTGTAGGTACCACAGATACGCAGTATTTT.

This clonotype was seen only a few times. The chain has TRBV7-2 and TRBJ1-4; no clear D. This CDR3 has 14 residues. Germline V gives CDR1 SGHTA, CDR2 FQGNSA. V was trimmed by 2 bases and J by 8 bases, leaving 12 bases between them. For the CDR3, the DNA is TGTGCCAGCAGCTTACTAGAAAGACGAGAAAAACTGTTTTTT. Its translation: CASSLLERREKLFF.

There are a few counts of this clonotype. V and J are TRBV20-1 and TRBJ2-3; maybe TRBD2 (5 bases). The CDR3 spans 13 residues. Germline loops: CDR1 DFQATT, CDR2 SNEGSKA (reference sequence). V was pared by 3 bases and J by 2 bases, with 9 bases between. The CDR3 here is CSARPGFTDTQYF. DNA for the CDR3: TGCAGTGCTAGGCCGGGGTTCACAGATACGCAGTATTTT.

This clonotype has more than one count but fewer than ten. CDR3 residues: CASSPIGGQGNSPLHF. Written as DNA, the CDR3 is TGTGCCTCTTCCCCCATTGGGGGCCAGGGGAATTCACCCCTCCACTTT. This chain connects TRBV12-3 or TRBV12-4 to TRBJ1-6, with a weak D call TRBD1 (6 bases). The CDR3 extends over 16 amino acids. Trimming removed 11 bases at V and 7 bases at J, with 24 bases between.

V gene TRBV10-3 combines with J gene TRBJ2-1, with 9 bases fitting TRBD1. The germline V gene encodes CDR1 ENHRY and CDR2 SYGVKD. After removal of 7 bases from V and 6 bases from J, the junction contained 4 bases not matched to a gene. The CDR3 has 13 amino acids. CDR3 nucleotides: TGTGCCATCACCCGACAGGGGGGCAATGAGCAGTTCTTC. It codes for CAITRQGGNEQFF.

The chain joins TRBV24-1 to TRBJ2-1; 10 bases fit TRBD2. The CDR3 is made up of 16 amino acids. V dropped 3 bases and J dropped 10; count of bases not matched to a gene: 11. The V gene's germline CDR1 is KGHDR and CDR2 SFDVKD. CDR3 DNA: TGTGCCACCAGTGATAAAGCCGGGACTAGCGTCGCGGAGCAGTTCTTC. Protein: CATSDKAGTSVAEQFF.

V is TRBV11-2 and J is TRBJ2-5; D is tentatively TRBD1 or TRBD2 (6 bases each). CDR1 and CDR2 (germline): SGHAT, FQNNGV. V was pared by 1 base and J by 1 base, with 13 bases between. There are 16 residues in the CDR3. CDR3 in DNA: TGTGCCAGCAGCTTAGGGGGGGCGGGAAGCCAAGAGACCCAGTACTTC. Encoded protein: CASSLGGAGSQETQYF.

This sequence joins TRBV11-2 and TRBJ1-3; maybe TRBD1 (5 bases). The length of the CDR3 is 15 residues. Germline values: CDR1 SGHAT, CDR2 FQNNGV. The V gene lost 2 bases and the J gene lost 0 bases, with 8 bases spanning the gap. DNA for the CDR3: TGTGCCAGCAGCTTAACAGGCCGCTCTGGAAACACCATATATTTT. Amino acid sequence: CASSLTGRSGNTIYF.

The chain has TRBV5-1 and TRBJ2-2; possible D gene TRBD2, 5 bases. The CDR3 loop spans 14 amino acids. Germline V CDR1 and CDR2: SGHRS, YFSETQ. The ends were cut back, 4 bases at V and 7 bases at J, with 14 bases in the middle. CDR3: CASSVSVEGGELFF. In DNA, the CDR3 is TGCGCCAGCAGCGTTAGCGTTGAGGGCGGGGAGCTGTTTTTT.

The table lists this clonotype with a count of one. The V gene is TRBV12-3 or TRBV12-4, the J gene TRBJ1-5; D is unclear. Trimming pared 5 bases from V and 3 bases from J, leaving 14 bases between. CDR3 length equals 15 residues. CDR3 sequence: CASSPQGNNNQPQHF. CDR3 nucleotides: TGTGCCAGCAGTCCCCAAGGGAACAACAATCAGCCCCAGCATTTT.

The V gene is TRBV12-3 or TRBV12-4, the J gene TRBJ1-5, with 7 nucleotides matching TRBD1. The CDR3 totals 14 residues. The trim removed 5 bases at V and 11 bases at J, leaving 12 bases unmatched. The CDR3 is CASSRGQPPGAQHF. CDR3 DNA sequence: TGTGCCAGCAGTAGGGGACAGCCGCCTGGAGCCCAGCATTTT.

The V and J genes are TRBV12-3 or TRBV12-4 and TRBJ2-5; 11 bases align to TRBD2. The CDR3 spans 16 residues. Germline trimming cut 3 bases from V and 2 bases from J; bases unmatched to any gene: 5. CDR3 residues: CASSLLGTSGQETQYF. CDR3 sequence (DNA): TGTGCCAGCAGTTTGTTAGGGACTAGCGGACAAGAGACCCAGTACTTC.

This clonotype was counted between two and nine times. CDR3 sequence: CAISELAGGNQPQHF. The CDR3 bases are TGTGCCATCAGTGAGCTTGCGGGAGGCAATCAGCCCCAGCATTTT. This chain joins TRBV10-3 and TRBJ1-5, with D uncertain. Germline loops: CDR1 ENHRY, CDR2 SYGVKD. Trimming cost V 2 bases and J 2 bases, with 10 bases left between them. The CDR3 consists of 15 residues.

This clonotype occurred a few times. V is TRBV20-1 and J is TRBJ2-3; D is perhaps TRBD2 (6 bases). This CDR3 has 14 amino acids. Trimming took 6 bases from V and 2 from J, leaving 15 bases between them. CDR1 is DFQATT and CDR2 is SNEGSKA in the germline V gene (reference sequence). The CDR3 reads CSAILAKFTDTQYF. The CDR3 coding sequence is TGCAGTGCAATACTAGCAAAGTTCACAGATACGCAGTATTTT.